This passage covers 17 T cell receptor beta chains from one sample sequenced in a study of blood T cell repertoires in COVID-19. Profiling relied on immunoSEQ multiplex PCR, and the TCRdb table lists in-frame clones only, not all of them. Of over 150,000 clones in the sample, more than 75% were seen once. Source material: peripheral blood. The origin of the receptors is a man aged 55 to 70 with COVID-19, enrolled during active disease.

The chain employs TRBV11-3 and TRBJ1-2, with D unclear. Trimming stripped 5 bases from V and 6 bases from J, with 13 bases between. Germline lookup yields CDR1 SGHNT and CDR2 YENEEA. The CDR3 covers 13 residues. In DNA, the CDR3 is TGTGCCAGCAGCCCCTCCAGGCTCGATGGCTACACCTTC. Its protein product is CASSPSRLDGYTF.

The chain has TRBV6-5 and TRBJ2-3, with TRBD1 as a possible D gene (6 bases). With 2 bases removed from V and 2 bases from J, the gap between germline ends came to 8 bases. The germline gives CDR1 MNHEY, CDR2 SVGAGI. The CDR3 consists of 14 residues. CDR3 nucleotides: TGTGCCAGCAGTTACGGACAGTCCACAGATACGCAGTATTTT. Protein: CASSYGQSTDTQYF.

The rearrangement joins TRBV5-1 to TRBJ1-4; weak D call: TRBD1 (5 bases). Germline-derived CDR1 and CDR2 are SGHRS and YFSETQ. V was pared by 4 bases and J by 6 bases, with 7 bases between. There are 12 residues in the CDR3. The CDR3 region has the DNA TGCGCCAGCAGCGGCAGGGATGAAAAACTGTTTTTT. It translates to CASSGRDEKLFF.

The CDR3 DNA reads TGCGCCAGCAGCTTGGCAAACACCGGGGACTATGGCTACACCTTC. This codes for CASSLANTGDYGYTF. The chain is built from TRBV5-1 and TRBJ1-2, with D unresolved. Looked up from germline, CDR1 is SGHRS and CDR2 is YFSETQ. The CDR3 is 15 amino acids. With 0 bases removed from V and 3 bases from J, the gap between germline ends came to 12 bases.

The chain recombines TRBV27 with TRBJ1-2; D is perhaps TRBD1 (6 bases). In germline, CDR1 is MNHEY, CDR2 SMNVEV (reference sequence). The V end lost 4 bases, the J end lost 4 bases, and 16 bases lay between the germline ends. The CDR3 covers 15 residues. The CDR3 reads CASSSPGGLGYGYTF. In DNA, the CDR3 is TGTGCCAGCAGTTCTCCGGGGGGCTTAGGCTATGGCTACACCTTC.

The chain links TRBV4-2 to TRBJ1-2, with 9 bases matching TRBD1. From germline, CDR1 is LGHNA and CDR2 YNFKEQ. The CDR3 sequence is 18 residues long. V lost 0 bases to trimming and J lost 8 bases; unmatched junction nucleotides: 16. The CDR3 protein is CASSQDMGQGVSISGYTF. The CDR3 DNA reads TGTGCCAGCAGCCAAGATATGGGACAGGGTGTGTCGATTAGCGGCTACACCTTC.

This clone was observed once. The V and J genes are TRBV30 and TRBJ2-5; 13 bases line up with TRBD2. The CDR3 consists of 16 residues. Germline-derived CDR1 and CDR2 are GTSNPN and SVGIG (reference sequence). V dropped 1 base and J dropped 2; count of bases not matched to a gene: 4. The CDR3 sequence: CAWSAGLAGVQETQYF. In DNA form, the CDR3 reads TGTGCCTGGAGTGCTGGACTAGCGGGAGTTCAAGAGACCCAGTACTTC.

This clone was seen a handful of times. V is TRBV7-3 and J is TRBJ2-5; D ambiguous. The CDR3 covers 15 residues. V lost 2 bases to trimming and J lost 1 base, with 11 bases between them. The germline CDR1 and CDR2 sequences are SGHTA and FQGTGA. The CDR3 spells CASSLGPSPQETQYF. As DNA, the CDR3 is TGTGCCAGCAGCTTAGGGCCGAGCCCCCAAGAGACCCAGTACTTC. The full variable domain, completed using reference TRBV7-3 and TRBJ2-5, is GAGVSQTPSNKVTEKGKYVELRCDPISGHTALYWYRQSLGQGPEFLIYFQGTGAADDSGLPNDRFFAVRPEGSVSTLKIQRTERGDSAVYLCASSLGPSPQETQYFGPGTRLLVL.

The V call is TRBV7-2, the J call TRBJ1-1; D is ambiguous. The V gene's germline CDR1 is SGHTA and CDR2 FQGNSA. Trimming left V 5 bases short and J 6 bases short, with 10 bases between. The CDR3 contains 12 residues. This chain's CDR3 is CASSLFSSEAFF. CDR3 nucleotide sequence: TGTGCCAGCAGCCTCTTCAGTTCTGAAGCTTTCTTT.

V gene TRBV7-2 combines with J gene TRBJ2-1; 8 positions match TRBD1. The junction had 5 bases not matched to a gene; V was cut back by 1 base and J by 6 bases. The CDR3 runs 15 residues. CDR1 SGHTA and CDR2 FQGNSA come from the germline V gene. In DNA form, the CDR3 reads TGTGCCAGCAGCTTAGTGAGGACAGGGCGCAATGAGCAGTTCTTC. The encoded protein is CASSLVRTGRNEQFF.

The gene calls are TRBV29-1 and TRBJ1-5; the D is unclear. The CDR3 totals 14 residues. Germline values: CDR1 SQVTM, CDR2 ANQGSEA. V lost 4 bases and J lost 3, with 13 bases in between. This chain's CDR3 is CSVADTNLNQPQHF. DNA for the CDR3: TGCAGCGTTGCCGACACGAACCTCAATCAGCCCCAGCATTTT.

CDR3 sequence reads: CASSDMRTSPPAAV. The CDR3, as DNA: TGTGCCAGCAGTGATATGAGGACTAGCCCGCCCGCAGCAGTC. J is TRBJ2-7 and V is TRBV6-1; TRBD2 agrees at 8 bases. This CDR3 is built from 14 residues. The germline gives CDR1 MNHNS, CDR2 SASEGT.

V usage is TRBV9 and J usage is TRBJ1-1; D not certain. The germline V gene encodes CDR1 SGDLS and CDR2 YYNGEE. Trimming left V 0 bases short and J 4 bases short, with 7 bases between. CDR3 length: 13 residues. Here the CDR3 DNA reads TGTGCCAGCAGCGTAGAGTCGGGCACTGAAGCTTTCTTT. Amino acids: CASSVESGTEAFF.

The gene calls are TRBV5-4 and TRBJ2-4; D is undetermined. The germline V gene has CDR1 SGHNT and CDR2 YYREEE (reference sequence). V lost 0 bases, J lost 5 bases, and 9 bases lay in between. CDR3 size: 14 residues. The CDR3 bases are TGTGCCAGCAGCTTGGCCAACAGAGAAAACATTCAGTACTTC. This translates into CASSLANRENIQYF.

This clone was found once. V is TRBV9 and J is TRBJ1-1; D is unresolved. The V and J ends lost 4 bases and 1 base respectively, with 14 bases between them. Looked up from germline, CDR1 is SGDLS and CDR2 is YYNGEE. The CDR3 length is 15 residues. This CDR3 is CASSLSGRPNTEAFF. Written as DNA, the CDR3 is TGTGCCAGCAGCCTCTCGGGGAGACCGAACACTGAAGCTTTCTTT. Based on the CDR3 plus reference TRBV9 and TRBJ1-1, the full variable domain is DSGVTQTPKHLITATGQRVTLRCSPRSGDLSVYWYQQSLDQGLQFLIQYYNGEERAKGNILERFSAQQFPDLHSELNLSSLELGDSALYFCASSLSGRPNTEAFFGQGTRLTVV.

The J gene is TRBJ2-5, the V gene TRBV2, with 8 positions matching TRBD2. The CDR3 has 12 residues. Per the germline V gene, CDR1 is SNHLY and CDR2 is FYNNEI. The J segment lost 7 bases and the V segment lost 5 bases, leaving 3 bases of the junction unmatched. The CDR3 nucleotides are TGTGCCAGCAGTACTAGCGGTACGACCCAGTACTTC. It specifies CASSTSGTTQYF.

The V call is TRBV6-2 or TRBV6-3, the J call TRBJ2-6; 7 bases agree with TRBD1. Unmatched junction bases numbered 11, after V lost 5 bases and J lost 1 base. The CDR3 loop spans 18 amino acids. CDR1 and CDR2 (germline): MNHEY, SVGEGT. The CDR3 nucleotides read TGTGCCAGCAGTCCCAACCCGACAGGGCCATCTGGGGCCAACGTCCTGACTTTC. It codes for CASSPNPTGPSGANVLTF.